This entry is about one TCR beta chain. Its antigen is still unknown. This entry is derived from a study of shared clonotypes between healthy human individuals. Study-level information: A donor's plate count was three for CD4 naive and three for CD4 memory; CD8 naive had two and CD8 memory one.

The CDR3 covers 18 residues. Per the germline V gene, CDR1 is SNHLY and CDR2 is FYNNEI. Trimming pared 4 bases from V and 0 bases from J, leaving 19 bases between. The assay ran at deep level. Genomic DNA belonging to each subset was distributed in equal measure over several immunoSEQ plates. Profiled with immunoSEQ multiplex PCR; TCRdb holds only in-frame clones, not every one. The sample lists around 300,000 clones; around 87% were seen once. Points from the study as a whole: Researchers sampled only blood; tissue repertoires likely differ.

The sample was memory CD8+ T cells sorted from blood. Described subset: CD45RO+ cells pooled with CCR7-negative TemRA cells. The chain carries TRBV2 and TRBJ2-1; either TRBD1 or TRBD2 may supply D (5 bases each). The sequence derives from a man younger than 35 in good health. The CDR3 DNA reads TGTGCCAGCAGTGGGTTCGGGACGCATGCTAGCTCCTACAATGAGCAGTTCTTC. It is translated as CASSGFGTHASSYNEQFF.